Listed here is a single T cell receptor (beta chain). Its specificity is unknown. This entry comes from a study of T-cell reconstitution after alpha-beta-depleted transplantation in children. Study results and caveats: High day-60 TCRbeta diversity in some patients came from surviving recipient T cells and thymic progenitors. The main origin of T-cell counts and diversity one year after transplant was newly produced T cells. Expanded graft clones, several hundred of them, were reportedly the source of alpha-beta T cells about two months after transplant.

Unique molecular identifiers were incorporated during preparation of the TCRbeta library. TCRdb redid the calling of the PCR reads with MiXCR, one entry per CDR3 protein. The table shows about 98,000 distinct CDR3 sequences, with around 22% occurring only once. V lost 2 bases to trimming and J lost 6 bases; unmatched junction nucleotides: 5. Per the germline V gene, CDR1 is SGHTA and CDR2 is FQGNSA. This CDR3 spans 15 amino acids. Here the sequenced sample was PBMCs, taken before TCRalphabeta/CD19-depleted stem cell transplant. The source of this sequence is a boy aged 2-9 years with acute lymphoblastic leukemia, due to receive a stem cell transplant. The chain carries TRBV7-2 and TRBJ2-7; the match to TRBD2 covers 12 bases. The CDR3 region is CASSLTSGRLSEQYF. CDR3 nucleotide sequence: TGTGCCAGCAGCTTAACTAGCGGGAGGCTCAGCGAGCAGTACTTC.